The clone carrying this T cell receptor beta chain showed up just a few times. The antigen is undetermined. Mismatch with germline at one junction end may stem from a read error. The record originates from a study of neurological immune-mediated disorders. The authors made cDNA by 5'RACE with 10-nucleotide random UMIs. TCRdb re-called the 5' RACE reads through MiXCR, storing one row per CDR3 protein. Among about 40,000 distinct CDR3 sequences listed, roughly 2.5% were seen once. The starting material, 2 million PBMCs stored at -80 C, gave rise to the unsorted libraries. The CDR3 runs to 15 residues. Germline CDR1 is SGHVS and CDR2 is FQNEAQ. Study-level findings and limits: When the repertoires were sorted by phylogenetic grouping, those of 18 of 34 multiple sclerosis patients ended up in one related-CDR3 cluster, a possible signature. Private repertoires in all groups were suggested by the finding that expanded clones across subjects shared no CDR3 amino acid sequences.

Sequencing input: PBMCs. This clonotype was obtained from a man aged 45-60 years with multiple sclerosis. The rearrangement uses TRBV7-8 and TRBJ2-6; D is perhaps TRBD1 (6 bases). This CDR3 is CASSARGTGAKVLTF. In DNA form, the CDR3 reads TGTGCCAGCAGCGCCAGGGGAACTGGGGCCAAAGTCCTGACTTTC. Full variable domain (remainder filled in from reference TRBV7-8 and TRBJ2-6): GAGVSQSPRYKVAKRGQDVALRCDPISGHVSLFWYQQALGQGPEFLTYFQNEAQLDKSGLPSDRFFAERPEGSVSTLKIQRTQQEDSAVYLCASSARGTGAKVLTFGAGSRLTVL.